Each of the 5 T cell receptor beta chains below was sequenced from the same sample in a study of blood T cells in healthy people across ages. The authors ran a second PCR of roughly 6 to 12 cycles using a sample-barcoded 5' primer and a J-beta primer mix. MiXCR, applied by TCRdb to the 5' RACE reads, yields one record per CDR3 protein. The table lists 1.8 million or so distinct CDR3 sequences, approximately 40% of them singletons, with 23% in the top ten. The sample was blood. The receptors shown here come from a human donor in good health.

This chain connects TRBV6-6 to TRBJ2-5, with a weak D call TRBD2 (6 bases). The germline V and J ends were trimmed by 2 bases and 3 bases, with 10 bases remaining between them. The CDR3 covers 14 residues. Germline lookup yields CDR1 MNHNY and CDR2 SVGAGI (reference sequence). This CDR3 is CASSYRGYEETQYF. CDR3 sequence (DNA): TGTGCCAGCAGTTACCGGGGGTACGAAGAGACCCAGTACTTC.

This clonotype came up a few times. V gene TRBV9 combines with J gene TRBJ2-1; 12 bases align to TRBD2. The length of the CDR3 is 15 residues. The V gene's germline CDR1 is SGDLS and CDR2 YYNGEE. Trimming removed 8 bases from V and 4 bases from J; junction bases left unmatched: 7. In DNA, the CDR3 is TGTGCCAGTCAACCTAGCGGGGGGGGATACAATGAGCAGTTCTTC. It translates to CASQPSGGGYNEQFF.

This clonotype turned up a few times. For the CDR3, the DNA is TGTGCCAGCAGCGCCCGGGGGGACCCCGGGGAGCTGTTTTTT. It specifies CASSARGDPGELFF. The chain links TRBV7-9 to TRBJ2-2; 7 nucleotides align to TRBD2. The CDR3 spans 14 residues. The germline V gene has CDR1 SEHNR and CDR2 FQNEAQ (reference sequence). V lost 5 bases to trimming and J lost 6 bases; unmatched junction nucleotides: 6. The entire variable domain, with the rest obtained from reference TRBV7-9 and TRBJ2-2, is as follows: DTGVSQNPRHKITKRGQNVTFRCDPISEHNRLYWYRQTLGQGPEFLTYFQNEAQLEKSRLLSDRFSAERPKGSFSTLEIQRTEQGDSAMYLCASSARGDPGELFFGEGSRLTVL.

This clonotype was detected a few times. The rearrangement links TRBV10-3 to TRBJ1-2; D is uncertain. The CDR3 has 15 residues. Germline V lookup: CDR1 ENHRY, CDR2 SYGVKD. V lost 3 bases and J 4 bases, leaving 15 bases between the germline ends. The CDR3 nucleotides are TGTGCCATCAGTGACACGGATCCTGCGACCTATGGCTACACCTTC. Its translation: CAISDTDPATYGYTF.

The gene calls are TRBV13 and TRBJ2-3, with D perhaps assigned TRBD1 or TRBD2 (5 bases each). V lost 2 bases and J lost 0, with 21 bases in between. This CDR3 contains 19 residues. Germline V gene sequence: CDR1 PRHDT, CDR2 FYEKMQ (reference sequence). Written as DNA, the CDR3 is TGTGCCAGCAGCTTAATCTCGGGGAAGGGGAACCCAAGCACAGATACGCAGTATTTT. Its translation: CASSLISGKGNPSTDTQYF. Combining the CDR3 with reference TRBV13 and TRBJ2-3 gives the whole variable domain AAGVIQSPRHLIKEKRETATLKCYPIPRHDTVYWYQQGPGQDPQFLISFYEKMQSDKGSIPDRFSAQQFSDYHSELNMSSLELGDSALYFCASSLISGKGNPSTDTQYFGPGTRLTVL.